The 7 T cell receptor beta chains below all came from one sample that was sequenced in a study of T cells in women clearing cervical HPV infection. The assay was immunoSEQ multiplex PCR, and TCRdb's table has in-frame clones only and misses some. The specimen's table records about 22,000 clones. Input material: blood buffy coat. These receptors came from a woman between 18 and 70 years old with a cervical HPV16 infection that either progressed to CIN3+ or cleared (not recorded which).

Details on this clone: The sequence runs out 3 residues before the end of the CDR3; the remainder is reconstructed from the germline J gene. The chain links TRBV5-1 to TRBJ2-3; D may be TRBD1 (6 bases). The germline CDR1 and CDR2 sequences are SGHRS and YFSETQ. The CDR3 sequence is 15 residues long. V was trimmed by 1 base and J by 0 bases, leaving 9 bases between them. The CDR3: CASSLWGRSTDTQYF. The sequenced CDR3 bases are TGCGCCAGCAGCTTGTGGGGGCGAAGCACAGATACG.

Comment on this clone: The DNA ends 3 residues before the CDR3 does, and the rest of the CDR3 is filled in from the germline J gene. V and J are TRBV5-1 and TRBJ2-1, with TRBD2 matching over 13 bases. Losses at the gene ends were 3 bases for V and 4 bases for J; bases not matched to a gene: 7. Germline CDR1 SGHRS, CDR2 YFSETQ. This CDR3 has 17 amino acids. CDR3 amino acids: CASSSPLAGGPYNEQFF. The part of the CDR3 DNA that was read is TGCGCCAGCAGCTCCCCACTAGCGGGAGGGCCTTACAATGAG.

With regard to this clone: From the germline J gene comes the end of the CDR3, since the read stops 3 residues before it. The rearrangement links TRBV10-2 to TRBJ2-5, with 10 bases identical to TRBD1. The CDR3 runs 16 residues. Looked up from germline, CDR1 is WSHSY and CDR2 is SAAADI. V dropped 3 bases and J dropped 5; count of bases not matched to a gene: 9. The part of the CDR3 DNA that was read is TGCGCCAGCAGTGATATCGACAGGGGGCTTAGGGAGACC. Amino acids: CASSDIDRGLRET. The complete CDR3 sequence is CASSDIDRGLRETQYF.

In the case of this clone: Coverage ceases 3 residues before the CDR3 finishes, and the germline J gene fills in the end. The chain couples TRBV18 to TRBJ2-5; 9 bases are a match to TRBD2. The CDR3 contains 15 residues. V trimming: 9 bases; J trimming: 2 bases; junction bases outside the gene matches: 10. Germline assignment: CDR1 KGHSH and CDR2 LQKENI. The CDR3 sequence: CASTQAGGTQETQYF. The sequenced CDR3 bases are TGTGCCAGTACTCAAGCGGGGGGCACTCAAGAGACC.

With respect to this clone: The read stops 3 residues short of the end of the CDR3; the missing end is completed from the germline J gene. The gene calls are TRBV11-2 and TRBJ2-2; 7 bases are shared with TRBD2. CDR1 is SGHAT and CDR2 is FQNNGV in the germline V gene. The CDR3 totals 14 residues. V shed 5 bases, J shed 5 bases, and the junction held 5 bases outside the gene matches. CDR3 DNA, as far as it was read: TGTGCCAGCAGCCTGGGGACTAAGACCGGGGAG. It encodes CASSLGTKTGE. The complete CDR3 protein is CASSLGTKTGELFF.

A note on this clone: The CDR3 is cut off 3 residues early in the read; its end comes from the germline J gene. The chain combines TRBV7-9 with TRBJ2-1; D not resolved. With 0 bases removed from V and 8 bases from J, the gap between germline ends came to 8 bases. Germline-derived CDR1 and CDR2 are SEHNR and FQNEAQ (reference sequence). This CDR3 has 13 amino acids. This CDR3 reads CASSLASRDEQFF. The sequenced CDR3 bases are TGTGCCAGCAGCTTAGCTAGTCGGGATGAG.

Comments on this clone: The read comes to an end 3 residues before the CDR3 does, leaving the germline J gene to fill in the end. J is TRBJ2-5 and V is TRBV29-1; D is uncertain. The CDR3 has 12 amino acids. V was clipped by 3 bases and J by 5 bases, with 10 bases between them. The V gene's germline CDR1 is SQVTM and CDR2 ANQGSEA. CDR3 DNA (partial): TGCAGCGTTGAGTTCTCCCAGGAGACC. This gives the protein CSVEFSQET. The full CDR3 is CSVEFSQETQYF.